Sequencing of this T cell receptor beta chain was carried out in a study of cytomegalovirus exposure and HLA in healthy donors (dated by TCRdb to the late 2010s). For the wider study: An earlier analysis of approximately 600 of the donors reported about 290 Gb of sequence data and about 100 million unique TCR beta sequences from about 180 million T cells. In the later analysis, no new phenotypic data were used to find candidate immune exposures; instead, reliance was placed on TCR beta sequences and their occurrence across donors. A later genetic analysis used genome-wide SNP genotypes for 398 of the 666 donors, treating that subset as a discovery cohort. Across some 400 genotyped donors of the cohort, an average of about 240,000 unique TCR beta nucleotide sequences per donor were sequenced, and around 19% of those sequences were non-productive. To predict cytomegalovirus infection status, the study combined high-throughput TCR immunosequencing, statistical association of individual TCRs with disease status, and machine learning. In addition to the first cohort of around 670 subjects, a separate validation cohort of 120 different subjects was used. Both class I and class II loci were covered by HLA typing, at four-digit resolution. A later analysis re-analyzed previously published TCR beta repertoires from about 600 donors and added high-resolution HLA genotyping to study TCR occurrence patterns. The aim of the study was to test whether cataloging public T cell receptors could identify signatures of past pathogen exposure. Of the 300 to 450 genotyped donors, over 70% fell in the genetic ancestry cluster associated with self-reported Caucasian donors. Roughly 5 DR-DQ haplotypes were handled as single units for association and clustering, since linkage in the cohort was strong. An early release that covered some 640 HLA-typed donors contained approximately 300 gigabases of sequencing data and about 84 million unique TCR sequences. An earlier analysis of roughly 600 of the donors used high-throughput TCR beta sequencing to judge whether each TCR beta V gene segment behaved as functional or pseudogenic. Donor age, sex, ethnicity and CMV serostatus were compiled together with the repertoire data. The number of typed donors differed by locus: about 620-640 for A, B, C, DRB1 and DQB1; 500 to 550 for DQA1; some 610 for DPA1; and about 470 for DPB1. All discovery cohort repertoires had been generated using a single sequencing platform. The T cell repertoires of under 750 subjects were profiled by immunosequencing and related to cytomegalovirus serostatus. The study at large found these results: Assigning TCR associations to individual alleles was difficult when HLA alleles, especially DR and DQ, strongly co-occurred. A group of highly shared sequence variants was considered likely to be a technical artifact of the sequencing pipeline. The earlier analysis of 587 of the donors excluded some 16 rarely observed V segments, including chromosome 9 orphons, because counts were too low. A later genetic analysis associated a missense DCLRE1C variant with V-gene and J-gene trimming of TCR beta chains, and an independent cohort replicated the association. Because HLA typing was missing for some donors at each locus, association tests included only the typed subset. In a later analysis, most CMV-associated TCR beta chains were found to appear HLA-restricted, with HLA associations seemingly driven largely by CMV exposure. An earlier analysis of some 590 of the donors showed that most TCR beta V segments appeared in productive rearrangements either about 87% or about 30% of the time, which broadly matched IMGT annotations. Compared with equally common non-associated chains, HLA-associated TCR beta chains in a later analysis were more clonally expanded and had lower generation probabilities. It was suggested by the authors that the approach could potentially be generalized to other disease states and immunological phenotypes. While some public TCRs were present in many individuals, most TCR sequences turned up only very rarely across donors. The study gave a list of around 170 TCR beta chains associated with cytomegalovirus. A later analysis associated 15,000 or so TCR beta sequences with specific HLA alleles at a false discovery rate of 0.05. Correlated functional status among segregating V segments might be attributable to linkage disequilibrium, but an unknown experimental factor could not be ruled out. A further reported finding was that TCR beta sequences accurately predicted the HLA-A and HLA-B alleles for most subjects in the first cohort. The classifier was reported to diagnose cytomegalovirus status with high specificity and sensitivity in both the original and validation cohorts. In vitro tests confirmed that a few of the cytomegalovirus-associated TCR beta chains recognize cytomegalovirus antigens. In this cohort, only TCR beta chains were sequenced, and detectable features were limited by the absence of alpha or paired-chain data. Roughly uniform sequencing depth across donors was assumed in presence/absence analyses, although this assumption may not hold. Immune exposure information for the cohort was limited to CMV serostatus. In a later analysis, TCR association rates were found to vary across HLA loci, with the most associated TCRs seen for DRB1 alleles and the fewest for HLA-C alleles. Several of the top co-occurrence clusters appeared to be linked to parvovirus B19, influenza, CMV and Epstein-Barr virus, according to a later analysis. In a later genetic analysis, fewer N-insertions in productive TCRs were reported among donors in an Asian-associated ancestry cluster than the roughly 700-donor mean.

Libraries came from the immunoSEQ multiplex PCR assay. For the multiplex PCR, a mixture combining 60 forward primers for TCR Vbeta segments and 13 reverse primers for TCR Jbeta segments was used. The CDR3 region of rearranged TCR beta genes was amplified from genomic DNA by a multiplex PCR assay. Amplified TCR beta libraries were sequenced as 87-base-pair reads on the Illumina HiSeq System. The paper's data handling went like this. A later analysis counted some 74 million unique TCR beta chains across the 666 repertoires, and 10 million to 11 million of these chains were shared by at least two donors. Raw reads were error-corrected and collapsed into unique sequences by a nearest-neighbor algorithm in which closely related sequences were merged to remove PCR and sequencing errors. V, D and J gene segments were assigned by aligning CDR3 sequences to IMGT reference sequences. For a sequence to be retained, a match of at least six nucleotides was required to both a V gene segment and a J gene segment. Rearrangements were classified as productive when the CDR3 lacked stop codons and remained in frame with V and J, and all other rearrangements were classified as non-productive. Following IMGT convention, CDR3 was defined as the stretch from the second conserved V-encoded cysteine to the conserved J-encoded phenylalanine. The earlier analysis of some 580 of the donors excluded any sequence lacking an unambiguous match to a single V gene segment. In an earlier analysis of approximately 560 of the donors, a V segment was called functional when productive rearrangements were above 56.7%, and segregating when the standard deviation between donors exceeded 5%. To diagnose cytomegalovirus status from the catalog of TCR beta chain sequences, a statistical classification framework was built. In a later analysis, V and J genes were assigned by comparing TCR nucleotide sequences against IMGT/GENE-DB human TR gene sequences. The TCRdist pipeline was used in a later analysis to assign CDR3 sequences and most-parsimonious VDJ recombination scenarios. A later analysis defined each TCR beta chain by its CDR3 amino acid sequence plus V-gene family, and excluded reads lacking a unique V-gene family. To address suspected cross-contamination and a sequencing artifact, a later analysis removed several hundred highly shared, low-generation-probability nucleotide sequences. In a later analysis, a clonal expansion index was calculated for each public chain from normalized within-repertoire ranks of inferred template counts. A later analysis computed generation probabilities with a VDJ recombination model fitted to out-of-frame rearrangements, and checked the results against IGoR. Hypergeometric tests were used in a later analysis to score TCR-TCR, TCR-HLA and TCR-CMV co-occurrence, with a repertoire-size bias correction applied to the TCR pairs. False discovery rates were estimated in a later analysis by permuting HLA or CMV assignments 20 times. In a later analysis, co-occurring TCRs were grouped using DBSCAN, with TCRdist sequence similarity added in when clustering inside HLA-allele-positive subsets. Co-occurrence clustering excluded repertoires with fewer than 30,000 or more than 120,000 public chains, plus five with anomalous nucleotide sharing. TCRdb retrieved this table from immuneACCESS and kept in-frame rearrangements only. Not all clones are present; in checked studies, unresolved V genes account for under half, and no reason is known for the remainder. V and J calls and clone size come straight from that table; D and trimming were deduced from the DNA. Present in this sample are under 150,000 clones, 75% to 85% of which were seen just once. Together, the top ten hold about 6.8% of the sample.

The cohort was made up of hundreds of healthy bone marrow donors. Cohort members were all nominally healthy when sampled, although unrecorded immune exposures were likely present. The donor was CMV seropositive and was included in the group of approximately 300 seropositive cohort members. Each donor provided a peripheral blood sample, and peripheral blood mononuclear cells were used for TCR beta sequencing. The Qiagen DNeasy Blood Extraction Kit was used to extract genomic DNA from the blood cell samples. This clone was detected a few times. The specificity of this receptor is unknown. No base qualities exist here, and no much larger clone lies one base off it. The source of this sequence is a woman aged 40 to 55 in good health and CMV-seropositive. The sequencing input was PBMCs.

The sequenced DNA: TGTGCCAGCATCGCAGGGGGCGACGCTTTCTTT. This is translated as CASIAGGDAFF. The chain is encoded by TRBV5-4 joined to TRBJ1-1; TRBD1 lines up with 8 middle nucleotides. The CDR3 sequence holds 11 residues, the cysteine and phenylalanine included. This entry keeps only the CDR3 DNA: 33 bases, framed from base 1. Taken from the germline V gene (reference sequence), the CDR1 and CDR2 loops are SGHNT and YYREEE. Trimming leaves V shorter by 6 bases and J shorter by 11 bases, with the junction holding 6 bases beyond the gene matches.